Presented here are 14 T cell receptor beta chains from one specimen sequenced in a study of T-cell memory formation after mild COVID-19. MiXCR was run by TCRdb on the 5' RACE reads, yielding one entry per CDR3 protein. The repertoire includes hundreds of thousands of distinct CDR3 sequences, approximately 16% of them detected once, and 20% to 25% sits in the top ten. Sequencing input: PBMCs or a T cell subset sorted from them (not recorded which). Every receptor here comes from a man aged 18 to 29 who had mild COVID-19 (a few samples of this study predate the infection). Cell type and time point are not known.

The chain combines TRBV6-5 with TRBJ2-7, with 9 nucleotides matching TRBD1. This CDR3 region has 16 residues. Trimming at V came to 5 bases and at J to 4 bases, leaving 12 bases not matched to a gene. Germline V gene lookup returns CDR1 MNHEY and CDR2 SVGAGI. This CDR3 reads CASSPSVGQGLYEQYF. The CDR3 nucleotides read TGTGCCAGCAGTCCCAGCGTGGGACAGGGACTTTACGAGCAGTACTTC.

This clonotype was observed a few times. The genes are TRBV20-1 and TRBJ1-1; D ambiguous. Trimming removed 2 bases from V and 2 bases from J, with 18 bases in between. CDR1 is DFQATT and CDR2 is SNEGSKA in the germline V gene (reference sequence). CDR3 length: 16 amino acids. The CDR3 spells CSARSGLILANTEAFF. The CDR3 DNA reads TGCAGTGCTAGATCCGGACTCATCTTGGCAAACACTGAAGCTTTCTTT.

This sequence joins TRBV24-1 and TRBJ1-2; a weak D match, TRBD1 (6 bases). This CDR3 has 16 residues. The V gene's germline CDR1 is KGHDR and CDR2 SFDVKD. The ends were cut back, 5 bases at V and 5 bases at J, with 20 bases in the middle. DNA of the CDR3: TGTGCCACCAGTGCTCAACTCAGGGGAGGAAAGTATGGCTACACCTTC. Amino acids: CATSAQLRGGKYGYTF.

This clonotype was detected ten times or more. The chain combines TRBV6-2 or TRBV6-3 with TRBJ1-5; D is unresolved. This CDR3 is built from 18 residues. V lost 0 bases and J 2 bases, leaving 17 bases between the germline ends. Germline V gene data show CDR1 as MNHEY and CDR2 as SVGEGT. The CDR3 DNA sequence: TGTGCCAGCAGTTACTCGAGGAGTAGGGTCATCGGCAATCAGCCCCAGCATTTT. Protein sequence: CASSYSRSRVIGNQPQHF.

This clonotype appeared a few times. V is TRBV12-3 or TRBV12-4 and J is TRBJ1-2; TRBD1 matches 10 bases. The CDR3 length is 18 residues. The V gene end was trimmed by 1 base and the J gene end by 8 bases; junction bases not matched to a gene: 16. This chain's CDR3 is CASSLGAGGTGAAWGYTF. DNA for the CDR3: TGTGCCAGCAGTTTAGGGGCTGGCGGGACAGGGGCGGCTTGGGGCTACACCTTC.

This clonotype was seen at least ten times. The chain links TRBV27 to TRBJ1-5; D is possibly TRBD1 (6 bases). This CDR3 region has 14 residues. Germline V gives CDR1 MNHEY, CDR2 SMNVEV (reference sequence). V lost 1 base to trimming and J lost 14 bases, with 18 bases between them. The CDR3 sequence: CASSLLPGAPEEHF. CDR3 sequence (DNA): TGTGCCAGCAGTTTATTACCAGGGGCCCCGGAGGAGCATTTT.

The chain is built from TRBV9 and TRBJ2-3; 13 positions agree with TRBD2. Germline V gives CDR1 SGDLS, CDR2 YYNGEE. This CDR3 spans 17 amino acids. Trimming at V came to 4 bases and at J to 5 bases, leaving 10 bases not matched to a gene. CDR3 DNA: TGTGCCAGCAGCCCCCCATGGACTAGCGGGAGTAAAGATACGCAGTATTTT. Residues: CASSPPWTSGSKDTQYF.

This chain's CDR3 is CASSPVRDTYQPQHF. The CDR3 bases are TGTGCCAGCAGCCCCGTTCGGGACACCTATCAGCCCCAGCATTTT. The rearrangement uses TRBV7-8 and TRBJ1-5, with D perhaps TRBD1 (6 bases). The length of the CDR3 is 15 residues. Germline lookup yields CDR1 SGHVS and CDR2 FQNEAQ. Deletions cut 5 bases from V and 5 bases from J, with 16 bases between.

This clonotype was observed a handful of times. The chain links TRBV19 to TRBJ2-5; D unclear. Per germline, CDR1 LNHDA and CDR2 SQIVND (reference sequence). Trimming took off 5 bases at V and 2 bases at J, with 12 bases between the two ends. This CDR3 has 14 residues. CDR3: CASSVTRFQETQYF. The CDR3, as DNA: TGTGCCAGTAGTGTTACAAGATTTCAAGAGACCCAGTACTTC.

This clonotype was seen only a few times. The chain carries TRBV7-2 and TRBJ2-7; no definite D call. The germline V gene encodes CDR1 SGHTA and CDR2 FQGNSA. Deletions cut 3 bases from V and 0 bases from J, with 9 bases between. The CDR3 is made up of 14 amino acids. The CDR3 DNA sequence: TGTGCCAGCAGCTTCTCACGGGCCTCCTACGAGCAGTACTTC. Protein product: CASSFSRASYEQYF.

The rearrangement uses TRBV7-3 and TRBJ1-5; D might be TRBD1 (5 bases). Germline V gives CDR1 SGHTA, CDR2 FQGTGA. The CDR3 sequence is 13 residues long. V was trimmed by 6 bases and J by 6 bases, leaving 12 bases between them. The CDR3 protein is CASSYGRGQPQHF. Written as DNA, the CDR3 is TGTGCCAGCAGTTACGGGAGGGGTCAGCCCCAGCATTTT.

The chain recombines TRBV30 with TRBJ2-3; 8 bases match TRBD1. V was pared by 3 bases and J by 8 bases, with 10 bases of the junction left unmatched. Germline CDR1 and CDR2: GTSNPN and SVGIG (reference sequence). The CDR3 is 14 amino acids. The CDR3 DNA sequence: TGTGCCTGGAGGTTGCAGGGGGCGAGACCTACGCAGTATTTT. This codes for CAWRLQGARPTQYF.

The chain couples TRBV6-2 or TRBV6-3 to TRBJ2-1; D call uncertain. Germline CDR1 MNHEY, CDR2 SVGEGT. Trimming shortened V by 6 bases and J by 7 bases, and 10 bases separated the two germline ends. The CDR3 totals 12 residues. CDR3 coding DNA: TGTGCCAGCAGCCACAGCCTTAATGAGCAGTTCTTC. Protein product: CASSHSLNEQFF.

This clonotype was seen a handful of times. The rearrangement uses TRBV28 and TRBJ1-3, with D perhaps TRBD1 (6 bases). The CDR3 sequence is 16 residues long. The germline V gene has CDR1 MDHEN and CDR2 SYDVKM. Deletions cut 6 bases from V and 0 bases from J, with 15 bases between. The CDR3 nucleotides read TGTGCCAGCAGACAACGGACAGCCCACTCTGGAAACACCATATATTTT. This translates into CASRQRTAHSGNTIYF.